This T cell receptor (beta chain) derives from a study of tumor-infiltrating lymphocytes in primary liver carcinoma. Study-wide points: Tumor region pairs showed greater overlap than either tumor-adjacent or tumor-blood pairs did.

This clonotype was seen just once. Its antigen is undetermined. The blood RNA (from unsorted whole blood) was obtained, and germline DNA was also extracted. TCR beta cDNA came from about 500 ng total RNA, primed with a constant-region primer. Three nested multiplex PCR rounds, a slightly modified ARM-PCR, produced the libraries for TCR beta. Two initial PCR rounds of around 10 cycles each paired TRBV1-TRBV30 forward primers with a C-beta reverse primer. Each CDR3 protein is one row after TCRdb ran MiXCR on the multiplex PCR reads. The sample yields about 180,000 distinct CDR3 sequences, about 60% seen once. Germline assignment: CDR1 SGHDT and CDR2 YYEEEE. The CDR3 is 18 residues long. Deletions cut 2 bases from V and 4 bases from J, with 23 bases between.

This TCR was recovered from a man between 40 and 49 years old with primary liver carcinoma and hepatitis B virus infection. The chain joins TRBV5-6 to TRBJ2-3, with D possibly matching TRBD2 (6 bases). The sample taken for sequencing was peripheral blood. CDR3 DNA: TGTGCCAGCAGCTTCCCTCGCGAGGCTAGCGAGTCGGCAGATACGCAGTATTTT. It translates to CASSFPREASESADTQYF.